The TCR beta chain under discussion was sequenced for a study of blood T cell repertoires in COVID-19. Across the study: The United States, Italy and Spain were the sources of the acute and convalescent COVID-19 samples. Nucleic acid was either cDNA or gDNA, and it came from T cells, B-cell-depleted T cells, or PBMCs.

Germline loops: CDR1 SGHAT, CDR2 FQNNGV. With 1 base clipped from V and 3 bases from J, the junction kept 1 base outside the gene matches. The CDR3 sequence is 15 residues long. Profiled with immunoSEQ multiplex PCR; TCRdb holds only in-frame clones, not every one. The data contain roughly 260,000 clones, about 87% of them singletons. This chain uses TRBV11-2 with TRBJ2-3, with 10 bases lining up with TRBD1. Sequenced input: peripheral blood. The sequence was collected from a woman in her forties with acute or convalescent COVID-19. CDR3 loop: CASSLGTGGTDTQYF. The CDR3 DNA follows: TGTGCCAGCAGCTTAGGGACAGGGGGGACAGATACGCAGTATTTT.